This T cell receptor beta chain comes out of a study of blood T cell repertoires in COVID-19. As for the study in general: PBMCs, B-cell-depleted T cells, or T cells provided the cDNA or gDNA that made up the material.

With 6 bases removed from V and 7 bases from J, the gap between germline ends came to 12 bases. From germline, CDR1 is SSHAT and CDR2 FNYEAQ (reference sequence). The CDR3 is made up of 13 amino acids. In the original processing: It was from reference gene primer amplification that nucleated cell counts were estimated. TCRdb keeps only in-frame clones here, not all; method: immunoSEQ multiplex PCR. The V and J calls and clone size were taken over from that table, and D and trimming were inferred from the DNA. The sample yields approximately 59,000 clones, about 83% seen once. This clonotype was sampled from a woman of 80 years or more with acute or convalescent COVID-19. V and J are TRBV7-7 and TRBJ2-2; D is perhaps TRBD2 (6 bases). The sequenced sample consisted of peripheral blood. The CDR3: CASRPSGDGELFF. The CDR3, as DNA: TGTGCCAGCAGACCATCGGGGGACGGGGAGCTGTTTTTT.